This T cell receptor (beta chain) emerged from a study of OX40 agonist ivuxolimab in advanced cancers. This table comes from immunoSEQ multiplex PCR, and its TCRdb copy is limited to in-frame clones, with some not included. The sample records 92,000 or so clones, 85% to 90% being singletons. Germline V CDR1 and CDR2: SNHLY, FYNNEI. This CDR3 comprises 13 residues. The input for sequencing was CD4+ or CD8+ T cells sorted from blood, taken in a trial of the OX40 agonist ivuxolimab. The clonotype comes from an adult with an advanced solid tumor such as melanoma, head and neck, liver or kidney cancer. J is TRBJ2-5 and V is TRBV2, with 9 bases lining up with TRBD1. With the DNA end fitting TRBJ2-7 better, the J assignment may be wrong. CDR3 in DNA: TGTGCCAGCACCGGGACAGGGTCGTACGAGCAGTACTTC. Translating it yields CASTGTGSYEQYF.